By its share, the clone carrying this T cell receptor beta chain is medium-sized. In the original workflow: Using reference gene primer amplification, nucleated cell counts were estimated. TCRdb's copy holds only in-frame clones and misses some; the assay was immunoSEQ multiplex PCR. The DNA gave D and trimming, while V, J and clone size come from that table. The sample shows 200,000 to 300,000 clones, 86% of them seen only once. The source of the sample is a study of blood T cell repertoires in COVID-19. In the study overall: COVID-19 samples from acute and convalescent phases originated in the United States, Italy and Spain. PBMCs, B-cell-depleted T cells, or T cells provided the cDNA or gDNA that made up the material.

The sample consisted of peripheral blood. The clonotype originates from a man aged 40-55 years who had recovered from COVID-19.

The CDR3, as DNA: TGTGCCAGCAGATGGGACTTGAACACTGAAGCTTTCTTT. Translated, it gives CASRWDLNTEAFF. The chain recombines TRBV5-5 with TRBJ1-1, with a tentative D call TRBD1 (5 bases). CDR1 and CDR2 from the germline V gene are SGHKS and YYEKEE (reference sequence). This CDR3 is 13 amino acids long. The ends were cut back, 5 bases at V and 0 bases at J, with 8 bases in the middle.